This TCR beta chain derives from a study of T-cell reconstitution after alpha-beta-depleted transplantation in children. Unique molecular identifiers tagged the TCRbeta library. TCRdb reprocessed the PCR reads with MiXCR, giving one entry per CDR3 protein. The repertoire has about 500,000 distinct CDR3 sequences, about 33% of them found once; the top ten carry around 2.4%. This clonotype came up a few times. CDR1 and CDR2 from the germline V gene are MNHNS and SASEGT. Trimming cost V 10 bases and J 0 bases, with 10 bases left between them. The CDR3 has 14 residues. This sequence joins TRBV6-1 and TRBJ2-6; D is uncertain. Sequencing was performed on PBMCs from the stem cell graft donor, taken from the stem cell graft. The sequence was collected from a human donor who donated a stem cell graft to a child with aplastic anemia. CDR3 protein: CATSRTSGANVLTF. CDR3 DNA: TGTGCCACCTCAAGAACCTCTGGGGCCAACGTCCTGACTTTC.